The 25 T cell receptor beta chains listed next were all sequenced from one sample in a study of regulatory T cells in long-lasting Graves disease. The sample's time point: newly diagnosed GD, antithyroid drugs for less than 3 months. PBMC-extracted RNA yielded the TCR library. In building TCR beta libraries, iRepertoire HTBI primers were used together with Arm-PCR of CDR3 regions. TCRdb itself ran the multiplex PCR reads through MiXCR, one entry per CDR3 protein. In the table there are fewer than 500,000 distinct CDR3 sequences, 16% of which are singletons. This same sample was also part of a study on T cells in Graves' hyperthyroidism and ophthalmopathy.

This specimen consisted of peripheral blood mononuclear cells (PBMCs), obtained at new diagnosis, from a patient treated with antithyroid drugs. The source of these receptors is a man between 35 and 55 years old with Graves disease.

The rearrangement links TRBV7-9 to TRBJ1-5, with D perhaps TRBD1 (5 bases). The CDR3 covers 14 residues. The V and J ends lost 5 bases and 0 bases respectively, with 8 bases between them. Germline CDR1 reads SEHNR; CDR2 reads FQNEAQ (reference sequence). The CDR3 loop reads CASSPGVSNQPQHF. In DNA form, the CDR3 reads TGTGCCAGCAGCCCGGGGGTTAGCAATCAGCCCCAGCATTTT.

This clonotype showed up just a few times. The chain uses TRBV6-5 and TRBJ1-2; TRBD1 matches 12 bases. Unmatched junction bases numbered 6, after V lost 0 bases and J lost 7 bases. This CDR3 is built from 16 residues. CDR1 is MNHEY, CDR2 SVGAGI, per germline. The CDR3 DNA is TGTGCCAGCAGTTACTCGGGGACAGGGGGCGCGGGTGGCTACACCTTC. This codes for CASSYSGTGGAGGYTF.

The sample holds a few counts of this clonotype. An end of the junction does not agree with germline; a read error may underlie this. The chain is built from TRBV5-1 and TRBJ2-7; TRBD2 agrees at 7 bases. CDR3 length equals 13 residues. Germline-derived CDR1 and CDR2 are SGHRS and YFSETQ. CDR3 DNA sequence: TGCGCCAGCAGCCTTTCGCCCCTTTCCGGGAGGAGGTTC. It codes for CASSLSPLSGRRF.

The chain joins TRBV5-5 to TRBJ2-4; TRBD1 or TRBD2 may be the D gene (5 bases each). The CDR3 has 15 residues. Germline CDR1 SGHKS, CDR2 YYEKEE (reference sequence). Trimming removed 2 bases from V and 1 base from J, with 10 bases in between. The CDR3 DNA reads TGTGCCAGCAGCTTCGGGACGGATGCCAAAAACATTCAGTACTTC. It translates to CASSFGTDAKNIQYF.

In its sample, this clonotype was seen once. This may be a read error, as it is one base from a much larger clone. V and J are TRBV6-1 and TRBJ2-3; 9 nucleotides line up with TRBD2. V trimming: 6 bases; J trimming: 0 bases; junction bases outside the gene matches: 10. The CDR3 loop spans 17 amino acids. Germline values: CDR1 MNHNS, CDR2 SASEGT. The CDR3 loop is CASRYGSGSASTDTQYF. For the CDR3, the DNA is TGTGCCAGCAGATACGGTAGCGGGAGCGCTAGCACAGATACGCAGTATTTT.

This clonotype was seen a handful of times. The CDR3 here is CASSTWPLTQEQYF. The CDR3 bases are TGTGCCAGCTCCACCTGGCCTTTGACTCAGGAGCAGTACTTC. The chain couples TRBV7-9 to TRBJ2-7, with D hard to call. V was shortened by 8 bases and J by 7 bases, with 21 bases between the two germline ends. CDR1 is SEHNR, CDR2 FQNEAQ, per germline (reference sequence). The length of the CDR3 is 14 residues.

The CDR3 here is CASSYDRGGNQPQHF. CDR3 nucleotides: TGTGCCAGTAGTTACGACAGGGGAGGCAATCAGCCCCAGCATTTT. The chain has TRBV19 and TRBJ1-5; 8 bases match TRBD1. The length of the CDR3 is 15 residues. Germline trimming cut 5 bases from V and 2 bases from J; bases unmatched to any gene: 5. The V gene's germline CDR1 is LNHDA and CDR2 SQIVND (reference sequence).

Worth noting for this clonotype: At one of its ends the junction is not consistent with the germline gene, which may arise from a read error. The V call is TRBV18, the J call TRBJ2-7; D is tentatively TRBD1 or TRBD2 (6 bases each). CDR3 length: 14 residues. The germline CDR1 and CDR2 sequences are KGHSH and LQKENI. The CDR3 spells CVSSRDTPPGEQYF. CDR3 nucleotide sequence: TGTGTCAGCTCGCGGGACACCCCCCCGGGGGAGCAGTACTTC.

This clonotype has just one count. Since a much larger clone is just one base distant, this may be a read error. This chain links TRBV18 with TRBJ2-7; 10 positions agree with TRBD2. Germline CDR1 KGHSH, CDR2 LQKENI. After removal of 8 bases from V and 5 bases from J, the junction contained 9 bases not matched to a gene. The CDR3 is made up of 14 amino acids. DNA of the CDR3: TGTGCCAGCGGCGAAAGCGGGAGGGCCCACGAGCAGTACTTC. The encoded protein is CASGESGRAHEQYF.

With respect to this clonotype: Given a much more abundant clone one base away, this may be a read error. V is TRBV6-5 and J is TRBJ2-7; 9 nucleotides align to TRBD2. The CDR3 extends over 15 amino acids. CDR1 and CDR2 (germline): MNHEY, SVGAGI. The V and J ends lost 4 bases and 2 bases, in that order; junction bases with no gene match: 6. The CDR3 is CASSCRGTSTYEQYF. The CDR3 coding sequence is TGTGCCAGCAGTTGCCGCGGGACTAGCACCTACGAGCAGTACTTC.

This clonotype has a count of ten or more. The V and J genes are TRBV7-2 and TRBJ2-1; maybe TRBD2 (6 bases). The CDR3 loop spans 13 amino acids. V lost 1 base and J 6 bases, leaving 7 bases between the germline ends. The V gene's germline CDR1 is SGHTA and CDR2 FQGNSA. The CDR3 sequence: CASSLVGGNEQFF. Written as DNA, the CDR3 is TGTGCCAGCAGCTTAGTGGGGGGCAATGAGCAGTTCTTC.

This clonotype was counted at least ten times. The rearrangement links TRBV20-1 to TRBJ2-7; weak D call: TRBD1 (5 bases). CDR3 length equals 12 residues. The germline gives CDR1 DFQATT, CDR2 SNEGSKA (reference sequence). Trimming took 0 bases from V and 9 from J, leaving 12 bases between them. The chain's CDR3 is CSARDRGALQYF. In DNA, the CDR3 is TGCAGTGCTAGAGATCGTGGGGCGCTGCAGTACTTC.

This clonotype has more than one count but fewer than ten. This chain joins TRBV20-1 and TRBJ1-2; 9 positions match TRBD1. Germline CDR1 reads DFQATT; CDR2 reads SNEGSKA (reference sequence). V lost 3 bases, J lost 8 bases, and 7 bases stayed unmatched. The CDR3 consists of 13 residues. In nucleotides, the CDR3 is TGCAGTGCTAGTATACAGGGGGCTTGGGGCTACACCTTC. Protein sequence: CSASIQGAWGYTF.

The chain carries TRBV6-4 and TRBJ1-2; 7 bases line up with TRBD1. This CDR3 has 12 residues. Trimming removed 9 bases from V and 4 bases from J; junction bases left unmatched: 5. Germline-derived CDR1 and CDR2 are MRHNA and SNTAGT. Written as DNA, the CDR3 is TGTGCCAGATGGGGACAGATCTATGGCTACACCTTC. Amino acids: CARWGQIYGYTF.

This clonotype was counted a single time. This chain links TRBV2 with TRBJ2-4; D is ambiguous. The CDR3 extends over 12 amino acids. From germline, CDR1 is SNHLY and CDR2 FYNNEI. With 8 bases removed from V and 0 bases from J, the gap between germline ends came to 5 bases. The CDR3 nucleotides read TGTGCCAGCTGCCTAGCCAAAAACATTCAGTACTTC. It codes for CASCLAKNIQYF.

This clonotype was observed at least ten times. This chain connects TRBV6-1 to TRBJ1-4; 7 bases fit TRBD1. Germline CDR1 and CDR2: MNHNS and SASEGT. The trim removed 7 bases at V and 2 bases at J, leaving 4 bases unmatched. There are 14 residues in the CDR3. CDR3 coding DNA: TGTGCCAGCAAAAAACAGGGGACTAATGAAAAACTGTTTTTT. Translating gives CASKKQGTNEKLFF.

This clonotype was picked up a small number of times. The J gene is TRBJ2-7, the V gene TRBV5-1, with D unclear. Germline-derived CDR1 and CDR2 are SGHRS and YFSETQ. The ends were cut back, 0 bases at V and 0 bases at J, with 10 bases in the middle. CDR3 length: 15 residues. The CDR3 coding sequence is TGCGCCAGCAGCTTGGAGGCCAGCCTCTCCTACGAGCAGTACTTC. Protein sequence: CASSLEASLSYEQYF.

Many counts were recorded for this clonotype. This chain uses TRBV5-1 with TRBJ1-2; 12 bases map to TRBD1. Germline CDR1 and CDR2: SGHRS and YFSETQ. The J segment lost 4 bases and the V segment lost 4 bases, leaving 8 bases of the junction unmatched. The CDR3 sequence is 16 residues long. CDR3 loop: CASSLGTGGIVYGYTF. CDR3 sequence (DNA): TGCGCCAGCAGCCTAGGGACAGGGGGCATCGTCTATGGCTACACCTTC.

This clonotype occurred a few times. V and J are TRBV10-3 and TRBJ2-7, with D uncertain. Germline V gene data show CDR1 as ENHRY and CDR2 as SYGVKD. The CDR3 sequence is 13 residues long. Trimming took off 4 bases at V and 3 bases at J, with 10 bases between the two ends. The CDR3 DNA sequence: TGTGCCATCAGTGGGGCAGTTAACTACGAGCAGTACTTC. This translates into CAISGAVNYEQYF.

This clonotype was recorded a few times. This sequence joins TRBV25-1 and TRBJ1-5; no clear D. This CDR3 is built from 14 residues. V lost 0 bases and J 1 base, leaving 4 bases between the germline ends. Germline lookup yields CDR1 MGHDK and CDR2 SYGVNS. CDR3: CASSEYGSNQPQHF. In nucleotides, the CDR3 is TGTGCCAGCAGTGAATATGGCAGCAATCAGCCCCAGCATTTT.

This clonotype came up many times. The V gene is TRBV7-9, the J gene TRBJ2-1; tentative D call: TRBD2 (6 bases). The germline V gene has CDR1 SEHNR and CDR2 FQNEAQ (reference sequence). V shed 4 bases and J shed 5 bases, with 6 bases lying between them. The CDR3 is 12 amino acids. The CDR3 sequence: CASSWRDNEQFF. Written as DNA, the CDR3 is TGTGCCAGCAGCTGGAGGGACAATGAGCAGTTCTTC.

This clonotype was detected many times. The rearrangement uses TRBV7-3 and TRBJ2-3, with D unresolved. CDR1 and CDR2 (germline): SGHTA, FQGTGA. The V gene lost 5 bases and the J gene lost 0 bases, with 9 bases spanning the gap. The length of the CDR3 is 14 residues. The CDR3 DNA sequence: TGTGCCAGCAGCCATAGCCCCAGCACAGATACGCAGTATTTT. Its translation is CASSHSPSTDTQYF.

This clonotype was observed many times. The rearrangement links TRBV12-3 or TRBV12-4 to TRBJ1-1; the D gene is possibly TRBD1 (6 bases). The CDR3 length is 12 residues. Trimming pared 6 bases from V and 5 bases from J, leaving 10 bases between. CDR3 residues: CASSWRGTEAFF. The CDR3, as DNA: TGTGCCAGCAGCTGGAGGGGGACTGAAGCTTTCTTT.

The sample holds many counts of this clonotype. The CDR3 DNA reads TGTGCCAGCAGTTGGCGGGAGTCTGGCAATGAGCAGTTCTTC. Translation gives CASSWRESGNEQFF. The V call is TRBV6-9, the J call TRBJ2-1, with 7 bases lining up with TRBD2. This CDR3 has 14 amino acids. In germline, CDR1 is MNHGY, CDR2 SVAAGI. V lost 4 bases to trimming and J lost 6 bases; unmatched junction nucleotides: 6.

Note on this clonotype: This may stem from a read error, because a much larger clone lies one nucleotide away. This chain joins TRBV15 and TRBJ2-1, with 9 bases fitting TRBD1. Germline V CDR1 and CDR2: LNHNV, YYDKDF (reference sequence). This CDR3 region has 14 residues. After removal of 4 bases from V and 10 bases from J, the junction contained 8 bases not matched to a gene. The chain's CDR3 is CATSTGTGIYEQFF. In nucleotides, the CDR3 is TGTGCCACCAGCACCGGGACAGGGATCTACGAGCAGTTCTTC.